This T cell receptor (beta chain) is from a study of response to subunit inactivated influenza vaccine. The study's findings and limits: Every seasonal influenza vaccination brings in few new T cells, the authors suggested.

TCRdb passed the RT-PCR reads through MiXCR, listing each CDR3 protein once. The profile covers 300,000 to 350,000 distinct CDR3 sequences, with less than 25% appearing a single time and roughly 10% taken by the ten largest. The CDR3 consists of 14 residues. Germline V gene lookup returns CDR1 MNHEY and CDR2 SMNVEV (reference sequence). The V and J ends lost 5 bases and 1 base respectively, with 11 bases between them. As regards this clonotype: Its matching antigen is unknown.

The source was PBMCs from blood, collected about 20 months after vaccination. The chain joins TRBV27 to TRBJ1-1; D uncertain. The TCR comes from a man aged 45 to 70 who received an inactivated influenza vaccine. The CDR3 nucleotides are TGTGCCAGCAGTAGGGAGGGCCGGAACACTGAAGCTTTCTTT. It yields the protein CASSREGRNTEAFF.